This record covers a single T cell receptor (beta chain). The germline gives CDR1 KGHSH, CDR2 LQKENI. Trimming took 6 bases from V and 4 from J; bases not matched to a gene: 14. This CDR3 has 16 amino acids. The sample comes from a study of blood T cell repertoires in COVID-19. Whole-study context: COVID-19 samples collected from the United States, Italy and Spain covered acute and convalescent phases.

In the authors' methods: Using reference gene primer amplification, nucleated cell counts were estimated. Using immunoSEQ multiplex PCR, the repertoire was profiled, and TCRdb retains in-frame clones only, with some absent. The V and J calls and clone size were taken over from that table, and D and trimming were inferred from the DNA. The sample records about 260,000 clones, around 87% being singletons. The receptor was derived from an older woman with COVID-19, enrolled during active disease. The sample was peripheral blood. The gene calls are TRBV18 and TRBJ1-1, with 7 bases fitting TRBD1. In DNA, the CDR3 is TGTGCCAGCTCGTCCAGGACAGGTATTATGGGCACTGAAGCTTTCTTT. Translation gives CASSSRTGIMGTEAFF.